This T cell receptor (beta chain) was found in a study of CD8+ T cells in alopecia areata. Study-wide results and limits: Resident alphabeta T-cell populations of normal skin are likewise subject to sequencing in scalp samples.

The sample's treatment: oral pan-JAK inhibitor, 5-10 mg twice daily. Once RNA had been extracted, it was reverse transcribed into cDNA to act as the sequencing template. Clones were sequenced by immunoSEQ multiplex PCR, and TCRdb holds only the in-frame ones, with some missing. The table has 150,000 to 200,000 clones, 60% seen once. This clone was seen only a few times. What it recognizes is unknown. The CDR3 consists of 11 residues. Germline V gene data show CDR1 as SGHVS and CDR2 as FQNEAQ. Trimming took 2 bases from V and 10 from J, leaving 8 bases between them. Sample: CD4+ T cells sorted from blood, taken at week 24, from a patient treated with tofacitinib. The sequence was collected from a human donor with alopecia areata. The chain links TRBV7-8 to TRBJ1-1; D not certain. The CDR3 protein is CASSLNDRAFF. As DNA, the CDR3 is TGTGCCAGCAGCTTAAATGACCGAGCTTTCTTT.